Listed here is a single TCR beta chain. Its antigen remains unknown. This sample is part of a study of T cells in Graves' hyperthyroidism and ophthalmopathy. Study as a whole: Peripheral blood was drawn at first diagnosis, prior to all treatment.

RNA transcripts provided the source from which TCR beta CDR3 regions were amplified. Researchers ran a first-round RT-PCR on the TCR CDR3 using the HTBI primer set. TCRdb used MiXCR to reprocess the multiplex PCR reads, holding one entry per CDR3 protein. This repertoire shows 500,000 to 650,000 distinct CDR3 sequences, under 20% found once; its top ten account for roughly a sixth. Study-level points and caveats: In blood, most of the thyroid clonotypes expanded above 0.001 were also present.

This CDR3 is built from 14 residues. Trimming pared 5 bases from V and 3 bases from J, leaving 11 bases between. The germline gives CDR1 MNHEY, CDR2 SMNVEV (reference sequence). The chain has TRBV27 and TRBJ1-5; tentative D call: TRBD1 (6 bases). This receptor was obtained from a woman between 18 and 30 years old with Graves' ophthalmopathy. Sequenced material: blood. The CDR3 here is CASSQTGYNQPQHF. DNA of the CDR3: TGTGCCAGCAGTCAGACAGGTTACAATCAGCCCCAGCATTTT.